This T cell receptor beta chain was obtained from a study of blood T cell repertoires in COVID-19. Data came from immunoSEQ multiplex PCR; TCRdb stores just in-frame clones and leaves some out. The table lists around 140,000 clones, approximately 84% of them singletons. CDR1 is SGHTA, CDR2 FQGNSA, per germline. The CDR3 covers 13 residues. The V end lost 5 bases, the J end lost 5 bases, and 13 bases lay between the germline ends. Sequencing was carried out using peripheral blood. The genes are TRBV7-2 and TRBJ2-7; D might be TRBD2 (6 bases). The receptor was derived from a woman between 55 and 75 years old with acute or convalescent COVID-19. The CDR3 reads CASSLVGGNEQYF. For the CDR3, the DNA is TGTGCCAGCAGCCTAGTCGGAGGGAACGAGCAGTACTTC.